These T cell receptor beta chains were read from a single sample in a study of shared clonotypes between healthy human individuals. TCRdb's copy holds only in-frame clones and misses some; the assay was immunoSEQ multiplex PCR. Here the sample spans under 1,100,000 clones, approximately 80% being singletons. The sequenced material came from memory CD4+ T cells from PBMCs. Every receptor here comes from a man aged 18-30 years in good health. Some clones in this sample may be carry-over from other donors' samples. The CDR3 runs from the conserved cysteine through the conserved F or W. The D gene is left open where the match is weak. Rows give clone size only sometimes, using once, few, many, or a class for an expanded clone.

clone_size	d_call	cdr3_length	j_call	v_call	cdr3_nt	cdr3_aa
-	-	14	TRBJ2-1	TRBV9	TGTGCCAGCAGCGTCGGGACAACCTACAATGAGCAGTTCTTC	CASSVGTTYNEQFF
-	-	13	TRBJ1-1	TRBV6-6	TGTGCCAGCAGTTCCCTGGGAAACACTGAAGCTTTCTTT	CASSSLGNTEAFF
few	-	14	TRBJ1-5	TRBV4-3	TGCGCCAGCAGCCTCGGATATAGCAATCAGCCCCAGCATTTT	CASSLGYSNQPQHF
-	-	18	TRBJ1-3	TRBV7-9	TGTGCCAGCAGCCCACAAGTTATGTGGGGCGTCTCTGGAAACACCATATATTTT	CASSPQVMWGVSGNTIYF
few	-	12	TRBJ1-2	TRBV7-9	TGTGCCAGCAGCCCGCCCGGGGGAGGCTACACCTTC	CASSPPGGGYTF
few	-	13	TRBJ2-1	TRBV15	TGTGCCACCCGTCGGGGTTGGTACAATGAGCAGTTCTTC	CATRRGWYNEQFF
-	-	12	TRBJ2-3	TRBV10-3	TGTGCCGTGACAGCTAGCACAGATACGCAGTATTTT	CAVTASTDTQYF
-	-	14	TRBJ2-1	TRBV21-1	TGTGCCGGGGAGTGGAGGTGGGCCTACAATGAGCAGTTCTTC	CAGEWRWAYNEQFF
-	TRBD2	15	TRBJ2-1	TRBV27	TGTGCCAGCAGTCGACTAGCGGCTGGGGGGAATGAGCAGTTCTTC	CASSRLAAGGNEQFF
-	-	14	TRBJ1-2	TRBV5-6	TGTGCCAGCAGCTCCAGGGCCTTGGAAGATGGCTACACCTTC	CASSSRALEDGYTF
-	TRBD1	16	TRBJ1-6	TRBV30	TGTGCCTGGAGTGAAATACCGGGACAGGGGAATTCACCCCTCCACTTT	CAWSEIPGQGNSPLHF
-	TRBD2	14	TRBJ2-5	TRBV10-3	TGTGCCATCAGTGAGAGCGGGAGACAAGAGACCCAGTACTTC	CAISESGRQETQYF
once	TRBD1	15	TRBJ1-2	TRBV13	TGTGCCAGCAGCCTCACCGGGACAGGGGTCAATGGCTACACCTTC	CASSLTGTGVNGYTF
-	TRBD2	16	TRBJ2-3	TRBV9	TGTGCCAGCAGCTCCCGACTAGCGGGAGGGTATGATACGCAGTATTTT	CASSSRLAGGYDTQYF
-	-	13	TRBJ2-3	TRBV5-6	TGTGCCAGCAGCGCCACACGGACAGATCCGGAGTATTTT	CASSATRTDPEYF
-	-	14	TRBJ1-5	TRBV28	TGTGCCAGCAGTTTGACTAGGGGCAATCAGCCCCAGCATTTT	CASSLTRGNQPQHF
many	TRBD2	16	TRBJ2-1	TRBV28	TGTGCCAGCAGGCGGGGGACTAGCGGGACCTACAATGAGCAGTTCTTC	CASRRGTSGTYNEQFF
-	TRBD1	13	TRBJ1-2	TRBV18	TGTGCCAGCTCGCTGACAGGGACGCCGGGCTACACCTTC	CASSLTGTPGYTF
-	-	14	TRBJ2-3	TRBV7-9	TGTGCCAGCAGCTTAGTACAGACCACAGATACGCAGTATTTT	CASSLVQTTDTQYF
-	-	16	TRBJ1-1	TRBV9	TGTGCCAGCAGCCTGGGGACCGCGCCGGGGAACACTGAAGCTTTCTTT	CASSLGTAPGNTEAFF
-	TRBD1	13	TRBJ2-3	TRBV29-1	TGCAGCGTTTTGGGACAGGGGTTTGATACGCAGTATTTT	CSVLGQGFDTQYF
-	-	20	TRBJ1-4	TRBV15	TGTGCCACCAGCAGTGGGGGAATGAGTTGGATGGGACGGATTAATGAAAAACTGTTTTTT	CATSSGGMSWMGRINEKLFF
-	-	14	TRBJ2-5	TRBV18	TGTGCCAGCTCACCACAGAGCAGCCAAGAGACCCAGTACTTC	CASSPQSSQETQYF
-	TRBD1	14	TRBJ2-5	TRBV29-1	TGCAGCGTTGCGGGGACAGGGGGCGCGGAGACCCAGTACTTC	CSVAGTGGAETQYF
many	-	14	TRBJ1-4	TRBV19	TGTGCCAGCGAGGGGGTTGGCACTAATGAAAAACTGTTTTTT	CASEGVGTNEKLFF
-	TRBD2	19	TRBJ2-7	TRBV28	TGTGCCAGCAGTCCAAATCCCGGGACTAGCGGGAGATGGGGGTACGAGCAGTACTTC	CASSPNPGTSGRWGYEQYF
-	TRBD2	11	TRBJ2-3	TRBV29-1	TGCAGCGTTCCGGGGGGAGATACGCAGTATTTT	CSVPGGDTQYF
-	-	14	TRBJ2-7	TRBV13	TGTGCCAGCAGTCCCCTCCCCGGCCAGGGCGAGCAGTACTTC	CASSPLPGQGEQYF
-	-	14	TRBJ2-5	TRBV9	TGTGCCAGCAGTCAGGGGGTTAGCGGGGAGACCCAGTACTTC	CASSQGVSGETQYF
once	TRBD1	14	TRBJ2-2	TRBV7-9	TGTGCCTTCCCTGGGACAGTGAACACCGGGGAGCTGTTTTTT	CAFPGTVNTGELFF
few	-	14	TRBJ1-1	TRBV7-9	TGTGCCAGCAGCTTAGCTCAGGCTTACACTGAAGCTTTCTTT	CASSLAQAYTEAFF
-	-	15	TRBJ1-5	TRBV7-2	TGTGCCAGCAGCCCGTGGGGGGGGAGCAATCAGCCCCAGCATTTT	CASSPWGGSNQPQHF
-	TRBD1	16	TRBJ1-5	TRBV19	TGTGCCAGTACCGGGGACCACAGGGGAAGCCATCAGCCCCAGCATTTT	CASTGDHRGSHQPQHF
-	-	13	TRBJ1-1	TRBV14	TGTGCCAGCAGCCAAGATAGGACATTTAAAGCTTTCTTT	CASSQDRTFKAFF
-	TRBD1	14	TRBJ2-7	TRBV5-1	TGCGCCAGCAGCTTCGTGACAGGGACCTACGAGCAGTACTTC	CASSFVTGTYEQYF
-	TRBD2	15	TRBJ2-1	TRBV28	TGTGCCAGCAGTTTAATATATGGGAGGGTAAATGAGCAGTTCTTC	CASSLIYGRVNEQFF
once	-	13	TRBJ2-4	TRBV7-2	TGTGCCAGCAGCCCCCATAGGGGAACCATTCAGTACTTC	CASSPHRGTIQYF
-	TRBD1	14	TRBJ1-5	TRBV19	TGTGCCAGTAGTTTAGGGGGCGGCAATCAGCCCCAGCATTTT	CASSLGGGNQPQHF
-	TRBD1	15	TRBJ2-7	TRBV5-4	TGTGCCAGCAGCTTGGCCAAACAGGGGGCGAGCGAGCAGTACTTC	CASSLAKQGASEQYF
few	TRBD1	16	TRBJ1-1	TRBV4-1	TGCGCCAGCAGCGAAGGGGGCTGGAACATGAACACTGAAGCTTTCTTT	CASSEGGWNMNTEAFF
-	-	15	TRBJ1-4	TRBV5-1	TGCGCCAGCAGGATGACGGGCAGGGAAAGTGAAAAACTGTTTTTT	CASRMTGRESEKLFF
-	-	13	TRBJ1-2	TRBV7-2	TGTGCCAGCAGCTTACGAGACGGGTATGGCTACACCTTC	CASSLRDGYGYTF
many	TRBD1	15	TRBJ2-5	TRBV19	TGTGCCAGTAGTGCTCGGACAGGGGGCAGGGAGACCCAGTACTTC	CASSARTGGRETQYF
-	TRBD2	18	TRBJ2-4	TRBV9	TGTGCCAGCAGCGCCGGGACCGAAGGGAGGCGGGGGAAAAACATTCAGTACTTC	CASSAGTEGRRGKNIQYF
-	TRBD1	13	TRBJ2-7	TRBV29-1	TGCAGCGTCCCGGGACAGCCACCCTACGAGCAGTACTTC	CSVPGQPPYEQYF
-	-	13	TRBJ1-2	TRBV28	TGTGCCAGCAGTTTTGAGGGAACATATGGCTACACCTTC	CASSFEGTYGYTF
once	-	12	TRBJ2-3	TRBV29-1	TGCAGCGCGCTCGTAAGGGGAGATACGCAGTATTTT	CSALVRGDTQYF
-	TRBD1	17	TRBJ1-1	TRBV7-2	TGTGCCAGCAGCCTCAGCTATAGTGACAGGGGGAACACTGAAGCTTTCTTT	CASSLSYSDRGNTEAFF
few	-	14	TRBJ2-2	TRBV6-1	TGTGCCAGCAGTGAAACCAAACGCACCGGGGAGCTGTTTTTT	CASSETKRTGELFF